Following are 14 T cell receptor beta chains from one sample sequenced in a study of control samples from healthy donors and cancer patients. The method was immunoSEQ multiplex PCR; TCRdb's version includes in-frame clones alone and lacks a portion of them. The repertoire holds roughly 130,000 clones, with about 95% as singletons. The sample was blood. The source of these receptors is a man in his thirties or forties in good health.

The chain carries TRBV5-1 and TRBJ2-7, with D tentatively TRBD2 (5 bases). Trimming removed 1 base from V and 5 bases from J, with 7 bases in between. The CDR3 length is 12 residues. Germline V gene lookup returns CDR1 SGHRS and CDR2 YFSETQ. CDR3: CASSLSGDEQYF. The DNA for the CDR3 is TGCGCCAGCAGCTTGTCCGGGGACGAGCAGTACTTC.

The chain joins TRBV5-4 to TRBJ1-2; no reliable D call. Germline V gene data show CDR1 as SGHNT and CDR2 as YYREEE (reference sequence). This CDR3 is 12 amino acids long. The V end was cut by 0 bases, the J end by 4 bases, with 4 bases between. The CDR3 DNA is TGTGCCAGCAGCTTGGACAGCTATGGCTACACCTTC. It codes for CASSLDSYGYTF.

The rearrangement links TRBV9 to TRBJ1-2, with 10 bases identical to TRBD1. After removal of 4 bases from V and 4 bases from J, the junction contained 4 bases not matched to a gene. Germline CDR1 reads SGDLS; CDR2 reads YYNGEE. This CDR3 comprises 14 residues. The CDR3 reads CASSLGTGVYGYTF. The CDR3 coding sequence is TGTGCCAGCAGCTTGGGGACAGGGGTCTATGGCTACACCTTC.

The V gene is TRBV4-2, the J gene TRBJ2-1; 7 bases align to TRBD1. Trimming took 8 bases from V and 3 from J; bases not matched to a gene: 4. Germline V gene sequence: CDR1 LGHNA, CDR2 YNFKEQ. This CDR3 is 13 amino acids long. The CDR3 nucleotides are TGTGCCAGCGGCCCAGGGGGCTACAATGAGCAGTTCTTC. Translating gives CASGPGGYNEQFF.

The chain employs TRBV6-2 or TRBV6-3 and TRBJ2-6; no clear D gene. Germline V gene lookup returns CDR1 MNHEY and CDR2 SVGEGT. The CDR3 sequence is 15 residues long. V lost 2 bases to trimming and J lost 0 bases, with 5 bases between them. The CDR3 nucleotides read TGTGCCAGCAGTTACACCAGCTCTGGGGCCAACGTCCTGACTTTC. This gives the protein CASSYTSSGANVLTF.

This clone was picked up one time. The J gene is TRBJ2-1, the V gene TRBV6-5; 7 positions match TRBD2. J lost 6 bases, V lost 7 bases, and 6 bases had no gene match. Germline CDR1 MNHEY, CDR2 SVGAGI. This CDR3 is 13 amino acids long. CDR3 region: CASTRLAGNEQFF. CDR3 bases: TGTGCCAGCACCCGACTAGCAGGCAATGAGCAGTTCTTC.

The chain combines TRBV4-3 with TRBJ2-3, with D uncertain. Germline CDR1 is LGHNA and CDR2 is YSLEER. The CDR3 extends over 15 amino acids. Trimming removed 6 bases from V and 0 bases from J, with 13 bases in between. The CDR3 protein is CASRRRIESTDTQYF. The CDR3 DNA reads TGCGCCAGCAGGAGAAGGATAGAAAGCACAGATACGCAGTATTTT.

The chain links TRBV7-9 to TRBJ1-6; D is uncertain. Per the germline V gene, CDR1 is SEHNR and CDR2 is FQNEAQ (reference sequence). Trimming took 1 base from V and 10 from J, leaving 5 bases between them. This CDR3 comprises 12 residues. The CDR3 nucleotides read TGTGCCAGCAGCTTAGGGCGCTCACCCCTCCACTTT. This encodes CASSLGRSPLHF.

The chain employs TRBV5-3 and TRBJ1-1; possibly TRBD1 for D (5 bases). TRBV5-3 has ORF status, its function being uncertain. The ends were cut back, 1 base at V and 0 bases at J, with 19 bases in the middle. CDR3 length equals 18 residues. For the CDR3, the DNA is TGTGCCAGAAGCTTGAACCGACAACAGGAGCCCGTGAACACTGAAGCTTTCTTT. Its translation: CARSLNRQQEPVNTEAFF.

The V call is TRBV2, the J call TRBJ2-1; tentatively, D is TRBD2 (5 bases). Between the trimmed V and J ends, which lost 8 bases and 5 bases, there was a span of 19 bases. The CDR3 loop spans 15 amino acids. CDR1 and CDR2 (germline): SNHLY, FYNNEI. CDR3 amino acids: CASPSGETRNNEQFF. The CDR3 coding sequence is TGTGCCAGCCCGAGCGGAGAAACTCGTAACAATGAGCAGTTCTTC.

V gene TRBV3-1 (or the pseudogene TRBV3-2) combines with J gene TRBJ2-7, with TRBD2 as a possible D gene (5 bases). V was cut by 1 base and J by 5 bases, with 12 bases left in between. CDR3 length: 14 amino acids. Germline values: CDR1 LGHDT, CDR2 YNNKEL (reference sequence). The CDR3 is CASSQVRGTHEQYF. The DNA of the CDR3 is TGTGCCAGCAGCCAAGTCCGGGGTACCCACGAGCAGTACTTC.

The chain carries TRBV19 and TRBJ1-1; 7 bases map to TRBD1. In germline, CDR1 is LNHDA, CDR2 SQIVND (reference sequence). V shed 10 bases, J shed 3 bases, and the junction held 8 bases outside the gene matches. The CDR3 consists of 13 residues. CDR3: CATRRTGDTEAFF. DNA for the CDR3: TGTGCCACCCGTCGTACAGGGGACACTGAAGCTTTCTTT.

The genes are TRBV4-3 and TRBJ2-3; D perhaps matches TRBD1 (7 bases). Germline CDR1 and CDR2: LGHNA and YSLEER. The CDR3 extends over 16 amino acids. V shed 0 bases and J shed 3 bases, with 13 bases lying between them. The CDR3 loop is CASSQDLQGRTDTQYF. The CDR3 nucleotides are TGCGCCAGCAGCCAAGATCTACAGGGGAGGACAGATACGCAGTATTTT.

As regards this clone: One end of the junction is discordant with germline, which a read error may explain. The genes are TRBV5-6 and TRBJ1-6, with TRBD1 as a possible D gene (5 bases). Germline V gene sequence: CDR1 SGHDT, CDR2 YYEEEE. This CDR3 is built from 14 residues. CDR3 bases: TGTGCCAGCAGTTTGGGTGGGACTAATTCACCCCTCCACTTT. Translation gives CASSLGGTNSPLHF. Variable domain in full (rest from reference TRBV5-6 and TRBJ1-6): DAGVTQSPTHLIKTRGQQVTLRCSPKSGHDTVSWYQQALGQGPQFIFQYYEEEERQRGNFPDRFSGHQFPNYSSELNVNALLLGDSALYLCASSLGGTNSPLHFGNGTRLTVT.